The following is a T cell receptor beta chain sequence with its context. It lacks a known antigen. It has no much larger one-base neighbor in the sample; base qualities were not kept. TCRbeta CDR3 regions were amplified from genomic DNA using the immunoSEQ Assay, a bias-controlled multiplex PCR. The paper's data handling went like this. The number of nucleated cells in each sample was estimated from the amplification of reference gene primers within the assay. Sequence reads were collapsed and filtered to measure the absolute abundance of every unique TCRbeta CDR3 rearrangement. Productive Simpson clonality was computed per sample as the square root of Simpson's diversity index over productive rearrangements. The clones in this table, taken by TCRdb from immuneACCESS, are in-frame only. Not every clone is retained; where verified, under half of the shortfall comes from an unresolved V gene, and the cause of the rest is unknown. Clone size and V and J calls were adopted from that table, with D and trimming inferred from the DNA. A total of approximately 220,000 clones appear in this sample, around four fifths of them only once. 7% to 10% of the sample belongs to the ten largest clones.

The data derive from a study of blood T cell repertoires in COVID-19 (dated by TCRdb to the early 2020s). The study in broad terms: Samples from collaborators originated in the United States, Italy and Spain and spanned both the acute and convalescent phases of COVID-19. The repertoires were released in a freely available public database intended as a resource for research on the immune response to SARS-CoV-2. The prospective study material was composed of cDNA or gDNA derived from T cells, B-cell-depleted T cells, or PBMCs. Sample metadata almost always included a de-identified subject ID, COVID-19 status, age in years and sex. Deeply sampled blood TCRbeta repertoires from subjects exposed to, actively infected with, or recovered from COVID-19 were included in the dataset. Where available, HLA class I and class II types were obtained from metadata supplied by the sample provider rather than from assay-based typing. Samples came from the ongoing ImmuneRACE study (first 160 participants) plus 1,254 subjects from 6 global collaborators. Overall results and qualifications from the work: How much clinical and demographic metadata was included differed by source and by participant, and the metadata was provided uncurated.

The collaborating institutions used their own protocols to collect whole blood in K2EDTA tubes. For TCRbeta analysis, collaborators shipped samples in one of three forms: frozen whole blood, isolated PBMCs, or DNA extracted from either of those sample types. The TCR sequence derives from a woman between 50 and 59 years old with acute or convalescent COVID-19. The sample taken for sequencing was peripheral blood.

The CDR3 protein is CASSPYWTAREGGEQFF. The DNA sequence follows: TGTGCCAGCAGCCCCTATTGGACGGCCCGAGAGGGAGGGGAGCAGTTCTTC. This chain is built from TRBV4-2 and TRBJ2-1; TRBD2 lines up with 7 middle nucleotides. The CDR3, from cysteine to phenylalanine, totals 17 residues. The sequence is cut down to CDR3 DNA, 51 bases in frame from base 1. The germline V and J ends show losses of 4 bases and 10 bases respectively, and no gene match explains 19 bases of the junction. CDR1 and CDR2, looked up from the germline V gene, are LGHNA and YNFKEQ.